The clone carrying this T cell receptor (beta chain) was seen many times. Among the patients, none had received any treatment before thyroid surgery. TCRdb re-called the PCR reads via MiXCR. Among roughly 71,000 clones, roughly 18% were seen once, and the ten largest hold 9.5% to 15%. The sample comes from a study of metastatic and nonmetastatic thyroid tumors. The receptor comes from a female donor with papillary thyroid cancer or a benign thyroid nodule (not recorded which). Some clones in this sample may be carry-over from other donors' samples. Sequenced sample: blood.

This chain's CDR3 is CASRLTSGGELFF. In DNA, the CDR3 is TGTGCCAGTCGTCTGACTAGCGGGGGGGAGCTGTTTTTT. V usage is TRBV19 and J usage is TRBJ2-2, with TRBD2 identical over 10 bases. This CDR3 has 13 amino acids. V lost 8 bases and J lost 8; bases outside the gene matches: 5. Germline CDR1 and CDR2: LNHDA and SQIVND (reference sequence). Combining the CDR3 with reference TRBV19 and TRBJ2-2 gives the whole variable domain DGGITQSPKYLFRKEGQNVTLSCEQNLNHDAMYWYRQDPGQGLRLIYYSQIVNDFQKGDIAEGYSVSREKKESFPLTVTSAQKNPTAFYLCASRLTSGGELFFGEGSRLTVL.